Below are 14 T cell receptor beta chains sequenced from a single sample in a study of cytomegalovirus exposure and HLA in healthy donors. The PCR employed 60 Vbeta primers together with 13 Jbeta primers. Profiled with immunoSEQ multiplex PCR; TCRdb holds only in-frame clones, not every one. The sample comprises some 190,000 clones, approximately 87% of which are singletons, and 1.3% rests with the top ten. The sample consisted of PBMCs. These receptors originate from a man in his thirties or forties in good health and CMV-seronegative.

The rearrangement links TRBV5-4 to TRBJ2-7; 10 positions agree with TRBD2. Unmatched junction bases numbered 4, after V lost 3 bases and J lost 1 base. Germline CDR1 is SGHNT and CDR2 is YYREEE (reference sequence). The CDR3 contains 15 residues. CDR3 coding DNA: TGTGCCAGCAGCTCCCGGACTAGCGGATCCTACGAGCAGTACTTC. Its translation is CASSSRTSGSYEQYF.

The rearrangement uses TRBV2 and TRBJ2-5; no definite D call. The length of the CDR3 is 14 residues. Trimming pared 11 bases from V and 9 bases from J, leaving 25 bases between. Germline V gives CDR1 SNHLY, CDR2 FYNNEI. The CDR3 sequence is CARAPSPGPKPQYF. In DNA form, the CDR3 reads TGTGCCCGCGCCCCATCGCCAGGCCCAAAGCCCCAGTACTTC.

The gene calls are TRBV9 and TRBJ1-2; D ambiguous. With 0 bases removed from V and 4 bases from J, the gap between germline ends came to 10 bases. CDR1 SGDLS and CDR2 YYNGEE come from the germline V gene. The CDR3 is 14 amino acids. CDR3 in amino acids: CASSVDGLSYGYTF. The CDR3 DNA follows: TGTGCCAGCAGCGTAGATGGGCTTAGCTATGGCTACACCTTC.

The rearrangement uses TRBV6-1 and TRBJ1-2; D is unclear. This CDR3 comprises 16 residues. Germline CDR1 and CDR2: MNHNS and SASEGT. V was shortened by 0 bases and J by 5 bases, with 16 bases between the two germline ends. The CDR3 loop is CASSEARSAALYGYTF. CDR3 nucleotide sequence: TGTGCCAGCAGTGAAGCTCGGTCAGCGGCCCTTTATGGCTACACCTTC.

In its sample, this clone was seen a few times. The gene calls are TRBV28 and TRBJ2-1; a weak D match, TRBD1 (6 bases). There are 15 residues in the CDR3. Germline V gene data show CDR1 as MDHEN and CDR2 as SYDVKM. The V end was cut by 5 bases, the J end by 6 bases, with 17 bases between. CDR3 loop: CASSQLTGLINEQFF. The DNA for the CDR3 is TGTGCCAGCAGTCAACTGACAGGACTCATCAATGAGCAGTTCTTC.

V is TRBV6-5 and J is TRBJ1-2; no clear D gene. The germline CDR1 and CDR2 sequences are MNHEY and SVGAGI. This CDR3 is built from 16 residues. The V gene lost 0 bases and the J gene lost 8 bases, with 19 bases spanning the gap. This CDR3 is CASSYSGPKDRGGYTF. DNA for the CDR3: TGTGCCAGCAGTTACTCAGGTCCGAAGGACCGAGGGGGCTACACCTTC.

This clone was detected a few times. The genes are TRBV27 and TRBJ2-1; perhaps TRBD2 as D (5 bases). Trimming stripped 0 bases from V and 12 bases from J, with 9 bases between. This CDR3 comprises 12 residues. CDR1 MNHEY and CDR2 SMNVEV come from the germline V gene (reference sequence). CDR3 sequence reads: CASSLSGSTQFF. The CDR3 DNA reads as TGTGCCAGCAGTTTATCAGGGAGTACGCAGTTCTTC.

Comment on this clone: This specimen includes other DNA sequences encoding the same CDR3. Written as DNA, the CDR3 is TGCAGCGTTTTGGGGGAGGGGGAGACCCAGTACTTC. Translation: CSVLGEGETQYF. The chain employs TRBV29-1 and TRBJ2-5, with 7 bases matching TRBD2. Per the germline V gene, CDR1 is SQVTM and CDR2 is ANQGSEA. Trimming cost V 5 bases and J 5 bases; bases outside gene matches: 5. CDR3 length equals 12 residues.

CDR3 region: CASSLNLNTEAFF. The CDR3 region has the DNA TGCGCCAGCAGCCTAAACTTGAACACTGAAGCTTTCTTT. The J gene is TRBJ1-1, the V gene TRBV5-1; D gene uncertain. The length of the CDR3 is 13 residues. Germline-derived CDR1 and CDR2 are SGHRS and YFSETQ. Trimming shortened V by 4 bases and J by 0 bases, and 7 bases separated the two germline ends.

The V gene is TRBV14, the J gene TRBJ1-6, with D possibly matching TRBD1 (6 bases). The CDR3 is 15 amino acids. Germline lookup yields CDR1 SGHDN and CDR2 FVKESK. The V and J ends lost 3 bases and 7 bases respectively, with 13 bases between them. CDR3: CASSHPRGGNSPLHF. The CDR3 nucleotides are TGTGCCAGCAGCCACCCGAGGGGGGGGAATTCACCCCTCCACTTT.

The chain joins TRBV28 to TRBJ2-7; 8 nucleotides line up with TRBD1. CDR1 and CDR2 (germline): MDHEN, SYDVKM. With V trimmed by 8 bases and J by 2 bases, 11 bases remained unmatched. CDR3 length: 15 residues. As DNA, the CDR3 is TGTGCCAGCGCGGAGGCGGGACAGGCCCCCTACGAGCAGTACTTC. Protein: CASAEAGQAPYEQYF. Full variable domain (remainder filled in from reference TRBV28 and TRBJ2-7): DVKVTQSSRYLVKRTGEKVFLECVQDMDHENMFWYRQDPGLGLRLIYFSYDVKMKEKGDIPEGYSVSREKKERFSLILESASTNQTSMYLCASAEAGQAPYEQYFGPGTRLTVT.

This clone was observed a single time. This chain joins TRBV28 and TRBJ1-5; TRBD1 matches 7 bases. The V gene's germline CDR1 is MDHEN and CDR2 SYDVKM. The V and J ends lost 7 bases and 1 base, in that order; junction bases with no gene match: 7. The CDR3 contains 15 residues. CDR3 bases: TGTGCCAGCATGACAGGGAGCGACAGCAATCAGCCCCAGCATTTT. It codes for CASMTGSDSNQPQHF.

V and J are TRBV7-8 and TRBJ1-2; 8 nucleotides match TRBD1. CDR3 size: 15 residues. Losses at the gene ends were 5 bases for V and 7 bases for J; bases not matched to a gene: 12. Per germline, CDR1 SGHVS and CDR2 FQNEAQ. In DNA, the CDR3 is TGTGCCAGCAGCCGAGGGACAGGAACCACTTTTGGCTACACCTTC. As protein: CASSRGTGTTFGYTF.

V gene TRBV7-8 combines with J gene TRBJ2-6; D remains ambiguous. The CDR3 has 15 amino acids. V was cut by 4 bases and J by 4 bases, with 11 bases left in between. Looked up from germline, CDR1 is SGHVS and CDR2 is FQNEAQ. CDR3 region: CASSWALAGANVLTF. The CDR3 DNA sequence: TGTGCCAGCAGCTGGGCTTTGGCCGGGGCCAACGTCCTGACTTTC.